Listed below are T cell receptor beta chains from one sample, sequenced in a study of T cell repertoires in cytomegalovirus infection. MiXCR was run by TCRdb on the reads, yielding one entry per CDR3 protein. The sample yields 350,000 to 500,000 distinct CDR3 sequences, approximately 31% seen once. What was sequenced was PBMCs. The receptor set was obtained from a human donor in good health (CMV status not recorded). Some clones in this sample may be carry-over from other donors' samples. Each CDR3 is given with its conserved first and last residue. Each record gives: V gene, J gene, D gene, clone size, CDR3 protein, CDR3 DNA. A D gene is named only where the DNA matches it firmly. The listing skips clone size in some rows; elsewhere it reads once, few, many or a size class.

>TRBV4-3|TRBJ1-5|NA|NA
CASSQTTGNQPQHF
TGCGCCAGCAGCCAGACTACAGGCAATCAGCCCCAGCATTTT
>TRBV12-3/TRBV12-4|TRBJ2-3|NA|NA
CASSLSDPRDTQYF
TGTGCCAGCAGTTTAAGTGACCCTAGGGATACGCAGTATTTT
>TRBV7-8|TRBJ2-1|NA|NA
CASSLVSKNEQFF
TGTGCCAGCAGCTTAGTTTCAAAAAATGAGCAGTTCTTC
>TRBV12-3/TRBV12-4|TRBJ1-1|TRBD1|few
CASRARQGTTEAFF
TGTGCCAGCAGAGCTAGACAGGGTACCACTGAAGCTTTCTTT
>TRBV6-8|TRBJ1-2|NA|NA
CASTGLGYGYTF
TGTGCCAGCACGGGGTTGGGCTATGGCTACACCTTC
>TRBV6-2/TRBV6-3|TRBJ2-5|TRBD1|many
CASRQGGGQETQYF
TGTGCCAGCAGACAGGGGGGAGGCCAAGAGACCCAGTACTTC
>TRBV5-4|TRBJ2-3|NA|few
CASSLGGKGGRDTQYF
TGTGCCAGCAGCCTGGGCGGGAAGGGGGGGCGAGATACGCAGTATTTT
>TRBV20-1|TRBJ2-1|TRBD2|few
CSATSGTSGGPSYNEQFF
TGCAGTGCCACTTCCGGGACTAGCGGGGGGCCCTCCTACAATGAGCAGTTCTTC
>TRBV11-2|TRBJ1-2|NA|few
CASSSSDTGGYTF
TGTGCCAGCAGCTCGTCGGACACGGGGGGCTACACCTTC
>TRBV20-1|TRBJ1-5|NA|NA
CSASPGEVLQPQHF
TGCAGTGCTAGTCCAGGGGAAGTTCTTCAGCCCCAGCATTTT
>TRBV20-1|TRBJ1-2|NA|NA
CSASYPSGANYGYTF
TGCAGTGCTAGCTACCCTTCGGGAGCTAACTATGGCTACACCTTC
>TRBV19|TRBJ1-2|NA|few
CASSMAGFYGYTF
TGTGCCAGTAGTATGGCAGGTTTTTATGGCTACACCTTC
>TRBV24-1|TRBJ2-1|TRBD2|few
CATRETSALNNEQFF
TGTGCCACCAGGGAGACTAGCGCGTTAAACAATGAGCAGTTCTTC